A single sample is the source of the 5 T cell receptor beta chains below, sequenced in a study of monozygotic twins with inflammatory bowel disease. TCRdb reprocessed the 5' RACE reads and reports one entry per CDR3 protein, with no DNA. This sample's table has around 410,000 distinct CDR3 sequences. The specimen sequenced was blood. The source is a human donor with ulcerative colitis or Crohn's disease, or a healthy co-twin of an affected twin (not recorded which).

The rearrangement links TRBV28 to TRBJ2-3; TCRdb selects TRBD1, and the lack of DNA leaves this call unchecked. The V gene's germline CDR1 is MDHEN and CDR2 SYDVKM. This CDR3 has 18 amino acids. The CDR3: CASSITARDRGNTDTQYF. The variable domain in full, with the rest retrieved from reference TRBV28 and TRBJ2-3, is DVKVTQSSRYLVKRTGEKVFLECVQDMDHENMFWYRQDPGLGLRLIYFSYDVKMKEKGDIPEGYSVSREKKERFSLILESASTNQTSMYLCASSITARDRGNTDTQYFGPGTRLTVL.

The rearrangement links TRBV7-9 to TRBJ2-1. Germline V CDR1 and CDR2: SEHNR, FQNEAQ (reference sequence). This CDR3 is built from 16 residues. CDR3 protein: CASSFYSLSSYNEQFF. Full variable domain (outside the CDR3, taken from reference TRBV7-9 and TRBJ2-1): DTGVSQNPRHKITKRGQNVTFRCDPISEHNRLYWYRQTLGQGPEFLTYFQNEAQLEKSRLLSDRFSAERPKGSFSTLEIQRTEQGDSAMYLCASSFYSLSSYNEQFFGPGTRLTVL.

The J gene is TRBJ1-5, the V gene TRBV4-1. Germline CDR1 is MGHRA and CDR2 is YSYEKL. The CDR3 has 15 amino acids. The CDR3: CASSQEQGLSQPQHF.

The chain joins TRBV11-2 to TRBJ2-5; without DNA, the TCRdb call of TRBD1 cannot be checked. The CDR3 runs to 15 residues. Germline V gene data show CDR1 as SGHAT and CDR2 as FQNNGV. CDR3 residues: CASSLVTTPGETQYF. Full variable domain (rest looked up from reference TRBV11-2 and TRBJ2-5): EAGVAQSPRYKIIEKRQSVAFWCNPISGHATLYWYQQILGQGPKLLIQFQNNGVVDDSQLPKDRFSAERLKGVDSTLKIQPAKLEDSAVYLCASSLVTTPGETQYFGPGTRLLVL.

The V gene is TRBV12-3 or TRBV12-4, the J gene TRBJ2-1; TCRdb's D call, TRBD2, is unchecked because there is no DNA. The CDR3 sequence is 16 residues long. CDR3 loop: CASSSPDAYSGYEQFF.